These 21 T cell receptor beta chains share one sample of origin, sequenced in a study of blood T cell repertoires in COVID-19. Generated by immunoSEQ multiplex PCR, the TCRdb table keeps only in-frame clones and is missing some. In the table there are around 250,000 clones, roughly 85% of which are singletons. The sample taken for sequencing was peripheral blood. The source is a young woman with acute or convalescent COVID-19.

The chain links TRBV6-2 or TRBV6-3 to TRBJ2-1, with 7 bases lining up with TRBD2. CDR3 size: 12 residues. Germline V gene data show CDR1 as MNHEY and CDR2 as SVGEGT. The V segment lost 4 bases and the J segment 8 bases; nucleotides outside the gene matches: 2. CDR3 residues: CASSLLAYEQFF. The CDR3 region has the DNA TGTGCCAGCAGTTTACTAGCGTATGAGCAGTTCTTC.

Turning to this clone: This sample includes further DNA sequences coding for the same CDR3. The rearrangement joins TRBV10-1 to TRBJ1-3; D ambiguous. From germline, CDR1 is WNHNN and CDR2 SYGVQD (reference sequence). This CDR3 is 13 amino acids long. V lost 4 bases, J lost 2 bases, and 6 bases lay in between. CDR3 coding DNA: TGCGCCAGCAGTGCGGGGACTGGAAACACCATATATTTT. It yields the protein CASSAGTGNTIYF.

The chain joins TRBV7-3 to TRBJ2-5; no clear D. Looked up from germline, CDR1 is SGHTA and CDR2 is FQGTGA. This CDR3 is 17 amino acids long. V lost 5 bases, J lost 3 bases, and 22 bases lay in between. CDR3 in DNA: TGTGCCAGCAGCCCTACTACGGGTTTTGGTACCAAAGAGACCCAGTACTTC. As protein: CASSPTTGFGTKETQYF.

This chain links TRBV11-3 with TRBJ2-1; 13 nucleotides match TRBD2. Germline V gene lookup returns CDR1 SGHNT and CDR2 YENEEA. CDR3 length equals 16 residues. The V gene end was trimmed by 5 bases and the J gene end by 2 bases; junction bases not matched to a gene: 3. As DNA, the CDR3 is TGTGCCAGCAGCATCGGGACTAGCGGGGCCTACAATGAGCAGTTCTTC. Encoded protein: CASSIGTSGAYNEQFF.

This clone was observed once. The DNA for the CDR3 is TGTGCCAGCAAACCCGGGACTAGCGGGAAGAACGAGCAGTACTTC. It codes for CASKPGTSGKNEQYF. The chain combines TRBV6-5 with TRBJ2-7, with 13 bases aligning to TRBD2. CDR3 length: 15 amino acids. Germline values: CDR1 MNHEY, CDR2 SVGAGI. Unmatched junction bases numbered 8, after V lost 7 bases and J lost 5 bases.

CDR3 DNA sequence: TGTGACGTTACCGGAGGGACTAGCGGGAGCTCCGGGGAGCTGTTTTTT. Translating it yields CDVTGGTSGSSGELFF. This chain links TRBV7-9 with TRBJ2-2, with 14 bases fitting TRBD2. Germline lookup yields CDR1 SEHNR and CDR2 FQNEAQ (reference sequence). This CDR3 is built from 16 residues.

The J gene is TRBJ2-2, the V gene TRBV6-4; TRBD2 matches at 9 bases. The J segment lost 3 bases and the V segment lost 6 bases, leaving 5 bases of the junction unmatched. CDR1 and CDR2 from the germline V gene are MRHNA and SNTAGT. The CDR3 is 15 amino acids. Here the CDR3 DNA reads TGTGCCAGCAGACGGTTAGCGGGAGACACCGGGGAGCTGTTTTTT. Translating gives CASRRLAGDTGELFF.

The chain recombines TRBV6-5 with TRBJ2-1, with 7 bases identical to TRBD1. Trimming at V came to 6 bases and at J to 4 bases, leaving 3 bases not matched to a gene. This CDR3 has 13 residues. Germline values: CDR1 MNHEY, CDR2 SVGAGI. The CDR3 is CASSGTEYNEQFF. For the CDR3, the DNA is TGTGCCAGCAGCGGGACAGAATACAATGAGCAGTTCTTC.

The CDR3 DNA sequence: TGTGCCAGCAGCCAAGAGGGCGCCGTTCACTCCTACGAGCAGTACTTC. This codes for CASSQEGAVHSYEQYF. The chain links TRBV4-2 to TRBJ2-7; D not resolved. Trimming left V 0 bases short and J 0 bases short, with 12 bases between. The germline gives CDR1 LGHNA, CDR2 YNFKEQ. The CDR3 is 16 amino acids.

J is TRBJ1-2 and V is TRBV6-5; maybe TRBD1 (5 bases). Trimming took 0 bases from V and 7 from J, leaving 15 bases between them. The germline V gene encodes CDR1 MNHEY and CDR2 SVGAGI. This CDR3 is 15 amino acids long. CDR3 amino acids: CASSYSTADSGGYTF. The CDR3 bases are TGTGCCAGCAGTTACTCGACAGCTGACAGTGGTGGCTACACCTTC.

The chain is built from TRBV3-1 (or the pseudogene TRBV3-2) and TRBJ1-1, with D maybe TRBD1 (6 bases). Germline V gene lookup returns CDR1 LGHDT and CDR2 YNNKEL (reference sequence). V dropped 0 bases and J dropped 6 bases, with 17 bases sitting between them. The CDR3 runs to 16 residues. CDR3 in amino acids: CASSQDSVRGCAEAFF. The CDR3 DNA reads TGTGCCAGCAGCCAAGATTCGGTCAGGGGCTGCGCTGAAGCTTTCTTT.

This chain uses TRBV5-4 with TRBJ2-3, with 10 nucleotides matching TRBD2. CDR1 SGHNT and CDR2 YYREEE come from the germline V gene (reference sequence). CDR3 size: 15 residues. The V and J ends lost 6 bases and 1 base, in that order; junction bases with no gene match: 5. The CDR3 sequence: CASTVAGGRTDTQYF. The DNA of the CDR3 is TGTGCCAGCACCGTAGCGGGAGGACGCACAGATACGCAGTATTTT.

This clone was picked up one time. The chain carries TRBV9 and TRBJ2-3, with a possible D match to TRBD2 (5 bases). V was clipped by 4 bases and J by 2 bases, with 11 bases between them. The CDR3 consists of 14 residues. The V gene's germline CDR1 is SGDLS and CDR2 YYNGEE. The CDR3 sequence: CASSPYSVTDTQYF. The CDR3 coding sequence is TGTGCCAGCAGCCCATATAGCGTCACAGATACGCAGTATTTT.

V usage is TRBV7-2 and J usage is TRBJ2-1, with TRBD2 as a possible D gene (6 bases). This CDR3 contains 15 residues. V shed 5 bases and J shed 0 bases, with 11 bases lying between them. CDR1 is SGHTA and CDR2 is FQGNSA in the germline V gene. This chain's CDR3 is CASSVDYTSYNEQFF. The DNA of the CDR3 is TGTGCCAGCAGCGTGGACTACACCTCCTACAATGAGCAGTTCTTC.

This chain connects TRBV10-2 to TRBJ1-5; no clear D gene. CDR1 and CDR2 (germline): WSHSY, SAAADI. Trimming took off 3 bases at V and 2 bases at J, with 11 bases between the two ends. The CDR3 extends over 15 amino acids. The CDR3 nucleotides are TGCGCCAGCAGTGACCTCAACTTGGGCAATCAGCCCCAGCATTTT. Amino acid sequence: CASSDLNLGNQPQHF.

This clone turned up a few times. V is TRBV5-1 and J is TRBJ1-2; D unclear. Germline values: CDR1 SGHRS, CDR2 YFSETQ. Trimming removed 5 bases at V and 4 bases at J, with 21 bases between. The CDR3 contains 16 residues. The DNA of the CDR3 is TGCGCCAGCAGTCCCTCCCGGGAGGACGGCCCCTATGGCTACACCTTC. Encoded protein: CASSPSREDGPYGYTF.

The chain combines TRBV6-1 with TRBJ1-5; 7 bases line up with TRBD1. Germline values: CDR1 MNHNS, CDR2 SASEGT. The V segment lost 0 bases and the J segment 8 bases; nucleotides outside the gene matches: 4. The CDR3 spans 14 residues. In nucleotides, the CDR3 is TGTGCCAGCAGTGAAGCAGGAGGGGGCAAGCCCCAGCATTTT. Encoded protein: CASSEAGGGKPQHF.

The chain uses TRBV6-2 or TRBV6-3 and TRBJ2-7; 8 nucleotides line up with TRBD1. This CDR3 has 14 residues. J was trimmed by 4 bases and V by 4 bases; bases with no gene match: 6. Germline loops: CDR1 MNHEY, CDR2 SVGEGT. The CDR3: CASSWQGAGYEQYF. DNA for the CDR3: TGTGCCAGCAGTTGGCAGGGGGCTGGGTACGAGCAGTACTTC.

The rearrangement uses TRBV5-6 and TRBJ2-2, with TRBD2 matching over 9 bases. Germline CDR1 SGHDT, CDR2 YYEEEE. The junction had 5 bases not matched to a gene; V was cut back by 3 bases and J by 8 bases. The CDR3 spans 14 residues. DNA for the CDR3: TGTGCCAGCAGCTCGGGACTAGCTAGAGGGGAGCTGTTTTTT. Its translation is CASSSGLARGELFF.

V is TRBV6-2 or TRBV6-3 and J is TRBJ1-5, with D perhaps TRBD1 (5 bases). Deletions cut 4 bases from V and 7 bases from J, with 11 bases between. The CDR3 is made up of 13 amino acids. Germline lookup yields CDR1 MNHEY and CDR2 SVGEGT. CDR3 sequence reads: CASSSGRAQPQHF. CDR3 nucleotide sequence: TGTGCCAGCAGTTCCGGCAGGGCACAGCCCCAGCATTTT.

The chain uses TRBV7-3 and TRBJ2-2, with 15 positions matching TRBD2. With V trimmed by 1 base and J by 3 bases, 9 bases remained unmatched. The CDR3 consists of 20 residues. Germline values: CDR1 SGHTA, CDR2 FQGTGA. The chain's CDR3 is CASSLNSGLAGGTYTGELFF. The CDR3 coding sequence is TGTGCCAGCAGCTTAAATTCGGGACTAGCGGGAGGAACGTACACCGGGGAGCTGTTTTTT.